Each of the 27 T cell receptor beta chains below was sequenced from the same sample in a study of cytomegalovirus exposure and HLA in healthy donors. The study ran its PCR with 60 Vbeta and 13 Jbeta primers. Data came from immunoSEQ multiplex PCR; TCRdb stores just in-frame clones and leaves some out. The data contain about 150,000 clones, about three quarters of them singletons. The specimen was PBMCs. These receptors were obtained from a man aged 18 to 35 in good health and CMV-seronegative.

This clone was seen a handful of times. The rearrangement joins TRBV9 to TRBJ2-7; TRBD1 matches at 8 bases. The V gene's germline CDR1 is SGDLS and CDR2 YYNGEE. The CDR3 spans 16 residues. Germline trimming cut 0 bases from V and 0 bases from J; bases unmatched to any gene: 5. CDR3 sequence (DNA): TGTGCCAGCAGCGTAGATACCGGGACAGGCTCCTACGAGCAGTACTTC. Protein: CASSVDTGTGSYEQYF.

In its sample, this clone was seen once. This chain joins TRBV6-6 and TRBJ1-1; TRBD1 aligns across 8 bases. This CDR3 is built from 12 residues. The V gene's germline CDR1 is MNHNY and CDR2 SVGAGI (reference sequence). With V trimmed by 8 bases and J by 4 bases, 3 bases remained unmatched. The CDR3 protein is CASQQGGTEAFF. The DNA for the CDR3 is TGTGCCAGCCAACAGGGGGGCACTGAAGCTTTCTTT.

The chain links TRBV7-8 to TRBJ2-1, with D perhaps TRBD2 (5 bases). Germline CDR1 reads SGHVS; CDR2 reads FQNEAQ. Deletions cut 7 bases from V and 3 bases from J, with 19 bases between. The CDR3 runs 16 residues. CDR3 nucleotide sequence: TGTGCCAGCACCCCTTACCAGGCGGGCCTCTACAATGAGCAGTTCTTC. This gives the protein CASTPYQAGLYNEQFF.

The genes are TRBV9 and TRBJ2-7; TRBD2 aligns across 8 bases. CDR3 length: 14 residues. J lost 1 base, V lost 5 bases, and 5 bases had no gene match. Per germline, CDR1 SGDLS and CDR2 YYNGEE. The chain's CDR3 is CASSLGLASYEQYF. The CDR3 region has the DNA TGTGCCAGCAGTCTCGGACTAGCATCCTACGAGCAGTACTTC.

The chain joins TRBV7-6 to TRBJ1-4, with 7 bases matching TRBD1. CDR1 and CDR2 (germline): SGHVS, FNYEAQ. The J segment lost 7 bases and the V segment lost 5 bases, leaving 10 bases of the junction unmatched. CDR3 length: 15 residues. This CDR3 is CASSRLHRGGEKLFF. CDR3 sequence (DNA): TGTGCCAGCAGCCGACTCCACAGGGGAGGTGAAAAACTGTTTTTT.

As DNA, the CDR3 is TGTGCCAGCACCCGAGTGGAGGGAACTGAAGCTTTCTTT. This sequence encodes CASTRVEGTEAFF. The chain has TRBV7-8 and TRBJ1-1, with no clear D. Trimming removed 7 bases at V and 5 bases at J, with 14 bases between. The CDR3 sequence is 13 residues long. The V gene's germline CDR1 is SGHVS and CDR2 FQNEAQ.

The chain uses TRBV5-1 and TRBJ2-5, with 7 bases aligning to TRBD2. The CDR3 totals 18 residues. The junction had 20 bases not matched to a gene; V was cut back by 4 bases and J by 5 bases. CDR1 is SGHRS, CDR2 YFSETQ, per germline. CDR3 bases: TGCGCCAGCAGCCCACGACCGGCAGGGAGGGGTCTTGGGGAGACCCAGTACTTC. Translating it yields CASSPRPAGRGLGETQYF. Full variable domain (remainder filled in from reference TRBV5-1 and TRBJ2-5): KAGVTQTPRYLIKTRGQQVTLSCSPISGHRSVSWYQQTPGQGLQFLFEYFSETQRNKGNFPGRFSGRQFSNSRSEMNVSTLELGDSALYLCASSPRPAGRGLGETQYFGPGTRLLVL.

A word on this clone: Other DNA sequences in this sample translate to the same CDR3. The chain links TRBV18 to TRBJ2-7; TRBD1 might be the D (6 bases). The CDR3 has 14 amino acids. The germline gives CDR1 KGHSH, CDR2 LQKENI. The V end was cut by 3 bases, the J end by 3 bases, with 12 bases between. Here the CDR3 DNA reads TGTGCCAGCTCACCTTCAACAGGGATCTACGAGCAGTACTTC. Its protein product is CASSPSTGIYEQYF.

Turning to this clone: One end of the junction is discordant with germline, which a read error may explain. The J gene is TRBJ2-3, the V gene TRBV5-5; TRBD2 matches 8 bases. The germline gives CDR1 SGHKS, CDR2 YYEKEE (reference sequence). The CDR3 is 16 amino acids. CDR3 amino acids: CASSSRTSSHGDTQYF. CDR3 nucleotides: TGTGCCAGTAGCTCGCGGACTAGCTCCCATGGAGATACGCAGTATTTT.

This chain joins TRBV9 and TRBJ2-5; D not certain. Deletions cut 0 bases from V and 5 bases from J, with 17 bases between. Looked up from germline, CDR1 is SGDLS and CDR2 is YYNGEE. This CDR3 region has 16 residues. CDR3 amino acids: CASSVGPNAGGETQYF. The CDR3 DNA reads TGTGCCAGCAGCGTAGGCCCCAACGCAGGTGGGGAGACCCAGTACTTC.

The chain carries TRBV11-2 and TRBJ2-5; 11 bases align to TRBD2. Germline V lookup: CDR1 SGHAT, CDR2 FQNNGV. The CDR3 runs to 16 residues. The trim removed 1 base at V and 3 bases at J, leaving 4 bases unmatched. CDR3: CASSLGLAGIKETQYF. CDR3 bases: TGTGCCAGCAGCTTAGGACTAGCGGGAATAAAAGAGACCCAGTACTTC. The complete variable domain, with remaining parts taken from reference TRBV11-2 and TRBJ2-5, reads EAGVAQSPRYKIIEKRQSVAFWCNPISGHATLYWYQQILGQGPKLLIQFQNNGVVDDSQLPKDRFSAERLKGVDSTLKIQPAKLEDSAVYLCASSLGLAGIKETQYFGPGTRLLVL.

In nucleotides, the CDR3 is TGTGCCAGCAGCTCTTCTTACAGGGGGCTTCCAGAAGCTTTCTTT. Protein sequence: CASSSSYRGLPEAFF. The V and J genes are TRBV9 and TRBJ1-1, with 9 bases fitting TRBD1. The junction had 12 bases not matched to a gene; V was cut back by 4 bases and J by 8 bases. The length of the CDR3 is 15 residues. Germline loops: CDR1 SGDLS, CDR2 YYNGEE. The entire variable domain, with the rest obtained from reference TRBV9 and TRBJ1-1, is as follows: DSGVTQTPKHLITATGQRVTLRCSPRSGDLSVYWYQQSLDQGLQFLIQYYNGEERAKGNILERFSAQQFPDLHSELNLSSLELGDSALYFCASSSSYRGLPEAFFGQGTRLTVV.

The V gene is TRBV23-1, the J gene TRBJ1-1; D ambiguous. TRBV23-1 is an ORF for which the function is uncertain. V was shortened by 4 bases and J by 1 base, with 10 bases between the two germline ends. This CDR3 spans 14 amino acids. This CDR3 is CASSLPTENTEAFF. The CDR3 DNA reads TGCGCCAGCAGTCTCCCCACAGAGAACACTGAAGCTTTCTTT.

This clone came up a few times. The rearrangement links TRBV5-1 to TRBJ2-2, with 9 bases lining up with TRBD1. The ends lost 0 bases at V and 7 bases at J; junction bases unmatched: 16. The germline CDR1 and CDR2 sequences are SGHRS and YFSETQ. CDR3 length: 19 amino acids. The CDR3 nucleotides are TGCGCCAGCAGCTTGGCGCGACAGGGGGACTACCGCCAGGGCGGGGAGCTGTTTTTT. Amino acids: CASSLARQGDYRQGGELFF. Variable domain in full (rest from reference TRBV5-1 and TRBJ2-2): KAGVTQTPRYLIKTRGQQVTLSCSPISGHRSVSWYQQTPGQGLQFLFEYFSETQRNKGNFPGRFSGRQFSNSRSEMNVSTLELGDSALYLCASSLARQGDYRQGGELFFGEGSRLTVL.

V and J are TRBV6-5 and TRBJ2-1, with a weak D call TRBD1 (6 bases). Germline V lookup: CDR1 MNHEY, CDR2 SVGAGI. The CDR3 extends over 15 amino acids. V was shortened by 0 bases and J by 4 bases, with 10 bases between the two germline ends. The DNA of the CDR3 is TGTGCCAGCAGTTACTCGCCAGGGGAGTACAATGAGCAGTTCTTC. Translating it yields CASSYSPGEYNEQFF.

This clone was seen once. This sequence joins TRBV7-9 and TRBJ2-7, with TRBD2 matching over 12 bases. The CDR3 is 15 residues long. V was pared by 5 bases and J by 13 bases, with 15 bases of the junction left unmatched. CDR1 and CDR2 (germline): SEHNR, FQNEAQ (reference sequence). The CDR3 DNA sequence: TGTGCCAGCAGCCCGCAGACTAGCGGGAGTAGGGTACTATACTTC. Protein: CASSPQTSGSRVLYF.

The CDR3 is CASSRGGGYTF. CDR3 bases: TGTGCCAGCAGCAGGGGGGGCGGCTACACCTTC. This chain connects TRBV11-2 to TRBJ1-2, with a weak D call TRBD1 (6 bases). V was cut by 5 bases and J by 8 bases, with 9 bases left in between. Germline CDR1 is SGHAT and CDR2 is FQNNGV. The CDR3 is made up of 11 amino acids.

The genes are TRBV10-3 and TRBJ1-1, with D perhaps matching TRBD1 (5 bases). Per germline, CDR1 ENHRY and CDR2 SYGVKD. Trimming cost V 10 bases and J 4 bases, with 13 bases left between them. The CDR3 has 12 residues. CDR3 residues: CATMGQGTEAFF. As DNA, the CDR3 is TGTGCCACCATGGGGCAGGGCACTGAAGCTTTCTTT.

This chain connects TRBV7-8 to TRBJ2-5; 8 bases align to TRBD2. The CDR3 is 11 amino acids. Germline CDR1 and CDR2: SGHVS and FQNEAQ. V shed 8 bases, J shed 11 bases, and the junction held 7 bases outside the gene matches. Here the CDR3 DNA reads TGTGCCAGCGGGTCGGGGGGGGAGCAGTACTTC. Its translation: CASGSGGEQYF.

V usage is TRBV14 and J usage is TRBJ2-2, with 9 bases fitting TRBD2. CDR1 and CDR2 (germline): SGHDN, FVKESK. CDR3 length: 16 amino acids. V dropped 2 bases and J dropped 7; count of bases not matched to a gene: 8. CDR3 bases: TGTGCCAGCAGCCAACAACTAGCGGGCTCCCTCGGGGAGCTGTTTTTT. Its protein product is CASSQQLAGSLGELFF. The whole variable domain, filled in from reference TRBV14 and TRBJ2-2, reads EAGVTQFPSHSVIEKGQTVTLRCDPISGHDNLYWYRRVMGKEIKFLLHFVKESKQDESGMPNNRFLAERTGGTYSTLKVQPAELEDSGVYFCASSQQLAGSLGELFFGEGSRLTVL.

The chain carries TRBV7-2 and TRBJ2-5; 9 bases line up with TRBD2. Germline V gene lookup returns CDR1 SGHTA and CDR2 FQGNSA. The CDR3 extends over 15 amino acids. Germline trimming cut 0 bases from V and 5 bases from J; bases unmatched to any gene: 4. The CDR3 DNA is TGTGCCAGCAGCTTAGCGGGCGGGAGGGCGGAGACCCAGTACTTC. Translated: CASSLAGGRAETQYF.

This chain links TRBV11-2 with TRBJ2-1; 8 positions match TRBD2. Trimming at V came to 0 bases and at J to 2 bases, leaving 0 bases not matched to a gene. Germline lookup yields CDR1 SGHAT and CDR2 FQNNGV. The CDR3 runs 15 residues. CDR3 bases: TGTGCCAGCAGCTTAGAGCGGGAGGCCTACAATGAGCAGTTCTTC. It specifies CASSLEREAYNEQFF.

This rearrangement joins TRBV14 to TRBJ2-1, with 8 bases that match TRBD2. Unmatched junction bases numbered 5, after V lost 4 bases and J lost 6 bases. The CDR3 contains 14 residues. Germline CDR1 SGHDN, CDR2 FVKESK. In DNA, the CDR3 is TGTGCCAGCAGCCCCACGGGGGGGTCCAATGAGCAGTTCTTC. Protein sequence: CASSPTGGSNEQFF.

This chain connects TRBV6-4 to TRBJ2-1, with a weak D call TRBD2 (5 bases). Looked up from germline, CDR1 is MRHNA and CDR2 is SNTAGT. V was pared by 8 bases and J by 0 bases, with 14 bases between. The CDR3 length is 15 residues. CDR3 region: CASRYRGNSYNEQFF. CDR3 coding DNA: TGTGCCAGCCGCTACCGGGGAAACTCCTACAATGAGCAGTTCTTC.

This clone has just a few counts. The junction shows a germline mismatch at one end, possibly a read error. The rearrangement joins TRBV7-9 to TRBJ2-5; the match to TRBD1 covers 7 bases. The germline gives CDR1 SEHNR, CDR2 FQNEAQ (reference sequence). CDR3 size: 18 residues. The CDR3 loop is CSSSLGWTGGRVRETQYF. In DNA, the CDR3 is TGTTCCAGCAGCTTAGGTTGGACAGGCGGACGTGTAAGAGAGACCCAGTACTTC. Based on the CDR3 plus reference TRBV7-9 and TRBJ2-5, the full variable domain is DTGVSQNPRHKITKRGQNVTFRCDPISEHNRLYWYRQTLGQGPEFLTYFQNEAQLEKSRLLSDRFSAERPKGSFSTLEIQRTEQGDSAMYLCSSSLGWTGGRVRETQYFGPGTRLLVL.

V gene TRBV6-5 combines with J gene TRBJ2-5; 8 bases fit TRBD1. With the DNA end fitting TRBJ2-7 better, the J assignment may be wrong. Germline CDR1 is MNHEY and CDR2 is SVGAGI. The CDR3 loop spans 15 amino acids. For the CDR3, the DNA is TGTGCCAGCAGTTACTCGATTCAGGGGGCGTACGAGCAGTACTTC. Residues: CASSYSIQGAYEQYF.

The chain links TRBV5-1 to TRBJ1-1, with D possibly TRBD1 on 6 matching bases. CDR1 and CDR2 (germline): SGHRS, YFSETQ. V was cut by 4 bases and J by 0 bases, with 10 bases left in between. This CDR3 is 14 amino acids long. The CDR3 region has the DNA TGCGCCAGCAGCAACGACAGGATGAACACTGAAGCTTTCTTT. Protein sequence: CASSNDRMNTEAFF.